This is a list of T cell receptor beta chains from one sample in a study of OX40 agonist ivuxolimab in advanced cancers. Generated by immunoSEQ multiplex PCR, the TCRdb table keeps only in-frame clones and is missing some. The profile shows under 40,000 clones, roughly 84% of them singletons. The sequences come from CD4+ or CD8+ T cells sorted from blood, collected in a trial of the OX40 agonist ivuxolimab. These receptors originate from an adult with an advanced solid tumor such as melanoma, head and neck, liver or kidney cancer. The CDR3 runs from the conserved cysteine through the conserved F or W. Each record gives: D gene, CDR3 length, V gene, clone size, J gene, CDR3 DNA, CDR3 protein. D genes are given only for firm matches. A row's size may be missing; if present it is once, few, many or a size class.

-,14,TRBV6-5,-,TRBJ1-1,TGTGCCAGCAGTTACTTTACAACGTCCACTGAAGCTTTCTTT,CASSYFTTSTEAFF
-,14,TRBV7-9,few,TRBJ2-7,TGTGCCAGCAGCTCCCTATCCGGTTTCTACGAGCAGTACTTC,CASSSLSGFYEQYF
-,12,TRBV2,-,TRBJ2-2,TGTGCCGAACAAAGGCGAGCCGGGGAGCTGTTTTTT,CAEQRRAGELFF
TRBD1,14,TRBV19,-,TRBJ2-7,TGTGCCAGCAGGGACAGCGCATCAGCCTACGAGCAGTACTTC,CASRDSASAYEQYF
-,12,TRBV12-5,-,TRBJ1-3,TGTGCTAGTGGTTTAACAGGAAACACCATATATTTT,CASGLTGNTIYF
TRBD1,14,TRBV9,-,TRBJ1-6,TGTGCCAGCAGCCCACGACAGGGGGTGTCACCCCTCCACTTT,CASSPRQGVSPLHF
-,13,TRBV6-5,-,TRBJ1-5,TGTGCCAGCAGTTCCAGTTCCAATCAGCCCCAGCATTTT,CASSSSSNQPQHF
-,11,TRBV19,-,TRBJ2-7,TGTGCCAGTAGTGACGGCTACGAGCAGTACTTC,CASSDGYEQYF
-,15,TRBV30,-,TRBJ1-3,TGTGCCTGGAGTATCGGCTCAAGCTCTGGAAACACCATATATTTT,CAWSIGSSSGNTIYF
TRBD1,16,TRBV19,-,TRBJ2-7,TGTGCCAGTTCGACCGGGACAGGGGCCCGACGCTACGAGCAGTACTTC,CASSTGTGARRYEQYF
TRBD1,15,TRBV7-8,-,TRBJ2-7,TGTGCCAGCAGCCCTCATACCGGGACAGATTACGAGCAGTACTTC,CASSPHTGTDYEQYF